Sequencing of this TCR beta chain was carried out in a study of cytomegalovirus exposure and HLA in healthy donors. PCR amplification relied on 60 Vbeta primers (plus 13 Jbeta primers). Libraries were prepared by immunoSEQ multiplex PCR; TCRdb keeps only in-frame clonotypes and omits some of them. The data contain over 150,000 clones, 84% of them singletons. V lost 2 bases and J 5 bases, leaving 13 bases between the germline ends. The CDR3 has 14 residues. Germline V gene lookup returns CDR1 SNHLY and CDR2 FYNNEI. The J gene is TRBJ2-7, the V gene TRBV2; no firm D call. The receptor was isolated from a man aged 18 to 29 in good health and CMV-seronegative. The source material was PBMCs. CDR3 nucleotides: TGTGCCAGCAGTGAAATCCTAGTGTTAGACGAGCAGTACTTC. Its protein product is CASSEILVLDEQYF. Using reference TRBV2 and TRBJ2-7 for the parts outside the CDR3, the full variable domain is EPEVTQTPSHQVTQMGQEVILRCVPISNHLYFYWYRQILGQKVEFLVSFYNNEISEKSEIFDDQFSVERPDGSNFTLKIRSTKLEDSAMYFCASSEILVLDEQYFGPGTRLTVT.